These 20 T cell receptor beta chains originate from one sample sequenced in a study of T-cell memory formation after mild COVID-19. TCRdb reanalysed the 5' RACE reads using MiXCR and keeps one entry per CDR3 protein. This table holds more than 70,000 distinct CDR3 sequences, more than 11% found once. What was sequenced was PBMCs or a T cell subset sorted from them (not recorded which). The receptors originated from an adult woman who had mild COVID-19 (a few samples of this study predate the infection). Cell type and time point are not known.

The chain combines TRBV9 with TRBJ2-5; no firm D call. CDR1 SGDLS and CDR2 YYNGEE come from the germline V gene. The CDR3 extends over 15 amino acids. Trimming took off 0 bases at V and 5 bases at J, with 14 bases between the two ends. The CDR3 region is CASSVGALRLETQYF. CDR3 DNA sequence: TGTGCCAGCAGCGTAGGGGCCCTAAGATTGGAGACCCAGTACTTC. The variable domain in full, with the rest retrieved from reference TRBV9 and TRBJ2-5, is DSGVTQTPKHLITATGQRVTLRCSPRSGDLSVYWYQQSLDQGLQFLIQYYNGEERAKGNILERFSAQQFPDLHSELNLSSLELGDSALYFCASSVGALRLETQYFGPGTRLLVL.

The sample holds one count of this clonotype. The rearrangement joins TRBV6-6 to TRBJ1-4; maybe TRBD1 (5 bases). CDR3 size: 15 residues. Germline V gene lookup returns CDR1 MNHNY and CDR2 SVGAGI (reference sequence). The V end lost 0 bases, the J end lost 5 bases, and 10 bases lay between the germline ends. This CDR3 is CASSYSEGRNEKLFF. DNA of the CDR3: TGTGCCAGCAGTTACTCGGAGGGGAGGAATGAAAAACTGTTTTTT.

This rearrangement joins TRBV7-9 to TRBJ2-7; a possible D gene is TRBD2 (6 bases). With 1 base removed from V and 7 bases from J, the gap between germline ends came to 14 bases. CDR1 and CDR2 (germline): SEHNR, FQNEAQ (reference sequence). The CDR3 has 14 amino acids. DNA for the CDR3: TGTGCCAGCAGCTTAGAGCAATGGGGGGAGGAGCAGTACTTC. Translation gives CASSLEQWGEEQYF. Full variable domain (remainder filled in from reference TRBV7-9 and TRBJ2-7): DTGVSQNPRHKITKRGQNVTFRCDPISEHNRLYWYRQTLGQGPEFLTYFQNEAQLEKSRLLSDRFSAERPKGSFSTLEIQRTEQGDSAMYLCASSLEQWGEEQYFGPGTRLTVT.

The gene calls are TRBV7-9 and TRBJ2-7, with 9 bases identical to TRBD1. CDR1 is SEHNR and CDR2 is FQNEAQ in the germline V gene (reference sequence). The V segment lost 5 bases and the J segment 8 bases; nucleotides outside the gene matches: 16. The CDR3 is made up of 16 amino acids. This CDR3 is CASSAGTGIDPNKQYF. For the CDR3, the DNA is TGTGCCAGCAGCGCCGGGACAGGGATCGATCCGAACAAGCAGTACTTC.

The chain uses TRBV21-1 and TRBJ1-1; the table's D call, TRBD1, was not checked against the DNA. TRBV21-1 constitutes a pseudogene. The CDR3 length is 13 residues. This chain's CDR3 is CASSKGRNTEAFF. CDR3 in DNA: TGTGCCAGCAGCAAGGGGCGGAACACTGAAGCTTTCTTT.

This chain connects TRBV27 to TRBJ2-3, with TRBD1 identical over 7 bases. V trimming: 3 bases; J trimming: 4 bases; junction bases outside the gene matches: 10. The CDR3 is made up of 16 amino acids. Germline V lookup: CDR1 MNHEY, CDR2 SMNVEV (reference sequence). The chain's CDR3 is CASSFRQGNIPDTQYF. CDR3 coding DNA: TGTGCCAGCAGTTTCCGACAGGGTAACATCCCAGATACGCAGTATTTT.

This clonotype has a count of ten or more. V gene TRBV7-9 combines with J gene TRBJ1-1, with D uncertain. From germline, CDR1 is SEHNR and CDR2 FQNEAQ (reference sequence). This CDR3 spans 12 amino acids. Trimming pared 1 base from V and 8 bases from J, leaving 8 bases between. Here the CDR3 reads CASSLGVVEAFF. The CDR3 DNA sequence: TGTGCCAGCAGCTTAGGAGTTGTAGAAGCTTTCTTT.

There are many counts of this clonotype. The V call is TRBV7-9, the J call TRBJ1-2; possible D gene TRBD1, 5 bases. The CDR3 totals 15 residues. The V end lost 0 bases, the J end lost 3 bases, and 11 bases lay between the germline ends. Germline-derived CDR1 and CDR2 are SEHNR and FQNEAQ (reference sequence). The CDR3 DNA sequence: TGTGCCAGCAGCTTAGCGGCGACAGAACACTATGGCTACACCTTC. Translated: CASSLAATEHYGYTF.

This clonotype was counted once. J is TRBJ2-3 and V is TRBV27; D tentatively fits TRBD1 or TRBD2 (5 bases each). Between the trimmed V and J ends, which lost 5 bases and 1 base, there was a span of 13 bases. The CDR3 is made up of 15 amino acids. The V gene's germline CDR1 is MNHEY and CDR2 SMNVEV (reference sequence). The CDR3 here is CASSPSGTGTDTQYF. CDR3 sequence (DNA): TGTGCCAGCAGTCCGTCCGGGACGGGCACAGATACGCAGTATTTT.

The table lists this clonotype with many counts. The chain employs TRBV4-3 and TRBJ2-7; 7 bases agree with TRBD2. CDR3 length equals 14 residues. Per germline, CDR1 LGHNA and CDR2 YSLEER. J was trimmed by 6 bases and V by 4 bases; bases with no gene match: 9. The CDR3 coding sequence is TGCGCCAGCAGCCCTAGCGGAGGGGACTTCGAGCAGTACTTC. Translated: CASSPSGGDFEQYF.

The V gene is TRBV6-4, the J gene TRBJ2-3; 10 bases fit TRBD1. This CDR3 comprises 15 residues. V was clipped by 3 bases and J by 4 bases; unmatched bases: 4. CDR1 and CDR2 (germline): MRHNA, SNTAGT. The CDR3 here is CASSDGTGAADTQYF. The CDR3 nucleotides are TGTGCCAGCAGTGATGGGACAGGGGCCGCAGATACGCAGTATTTT.

The chain employs TRBV7-9 and TRBJ2-4, with D possibly being TRBD2 (6 bases). V lost 5 bases to trimming and J lost 0 bases, with 14 bases between them. CDR3 size: 16 residues. The germline gives CDR1 SEHNR, CDR2 FQNEAQ (reference sequence). The DNA for the CDR3 is TGTGCCAGCAGCCCGGACGGCGGGGAAGCCAAAAACATTCAGTACTTC. As protein: CASSPDGGEAKNIQYF.

This clonotype has a handful of counts. The rearrangement uses TRBV6-6 and TRBJ2-7; D possibly corresponds to TRBD2 (6 bases). CDR1 and CDR2 (germline): MNHNY, SVGAGI (reference sequence). V lost 6 bases to trimming and J lost 3 bases, with 12 bases between them. The CDR3 sequence is 13 residues long. Here the CDR3 reads CASRAGPGYEQYF. CDR3 DNA: TGTGCCAGCAGGGCGGGACCGGGCTACGAGCAGTACTTC.

The CDR3: CASGLPRDGPTYEQYF. The CDR3, as DNA: TGTGCTAGTGGTTTACCCCGTGACGGTCCAACCTACGAGCAGTACTTC. J is TRBJ2-7 and V is TRBV12-5; D unresolved. Germline CDR1 is LGHNT and CDR2 is FRNRAP. V shed 3 bases and J shed 2 bases, with 17 bases lying between them. The CDR3 extends over 16 amino acids.

A few counts support this clonotype. CDR3 amino acids: CASRVVERGDYEQYF. CDR3 sequence (DNA): TGCGCCAGCAGAGTAGTAGAGCGGGGCGACTACGAGCAGTACTTC. The chain combines TRBV4-1 with TRBJ2-7; 7 nucleotides align to TRBD2. CDR3 length: 15 amino acids. CDR1 MGHRA and CDR2 YSYEKL come from the germline V gene. V trimming: 6 bases; J trimming: 3 bases; junction bases outside the gene matches: 11.

The V and J genes are TRBV4-3 and TRBJ2-7; 8 bases are shared with TRBD1. V was pared by 3 bases and J by 2 bases, with 9 bases of the junction left unmatched. The germline CDR1 and CDR2 sequences are LGHNA and YSLEER. The CDR3 totals 16 residues. Here the CDR3 DNA reads TGCGCCAGCAGCCATTCTGCGACAGGGGAAACCTACGAGCAGTACTTC. This encodes CASSHSATGETYEQYF.

The genes are TRBV4-3 and TRBJ1-1; D unresolved. Trimming stripped 1 base from V and 1 base from J, with 13 bases between. The CDR3 spans 16 residues. Germline V gene lookup returns CDR1 LGHNA and CDR2 YSLEER. CDR3 sequence reads: CASSQGYEERNTEAFF. CDR3 sequence (DNA): TGCGCCAGCAGCCAAGGGTACGAGGAACGGAACACTGAAGCTTTCTTT.

This clonotype was recorded many times. The chain is built from TRBV4-1 and TRBJ2-7; tentatively, D is TRBD1 (6 bases). Between the trimmed V and J ends, which lost 1 base and 2 bases, there was a span of 9 bases. The length of the CDR3 is 14 residues. Germline CDR1 MGHRA, CDR2 YSYEKL. CDR3 protein: CASSQGDKPYEQYF. For the CDR3, the DNA is TGCGCCAGCAGCCAAGGGGACAAACCCTACGAGCAGTACTTC.

This clonotype has only a few counts. The rearrangement uses TRBV4-1 and TRBJ2-5, with 11 bases that match TRBD2. Trimming removed 6 bases from V and 3 bases from J; junction bases left unmatched: 3. Germline CDR1 MGHRA, CDR2 YSYEKL. The CDR3 extends over 14 amino acids. In nucleotides, the CDR3 is TGCGCCAGCAGAGGGACTAGCGGAAAAGAGACCCAGTACTTC. It encodes CASRGTSGKETQYF.

The chain recombines TRBV7-3 with TRBJ2-4, with a tentative D call TRBD1 (6 bases). The germline gives CDR1 SGHTA, CDR2 FQGTGA. V gave up 2 bases and J gave up 1 base, with 9 bases separating them. This CDR3 contains 15 residues. CDR3 nucleotide sequence: TGTGCCAGCAGCTTAGGTCAGGGGGCCAAAAACATTCAGTACTTC. It encodes CASSLGQGAKNIQYF.